Shown below are 5 T cell receptor beta chains from a single sample sequenced in a study of shared clonotypes between healthy human individuals. Data came from immunoSEQ multiplex PCR; TCRdb stores just in-frame clones and leaves some out. The sample lists millions of clones, approximately 95% occurring once. Naive CD8 cells, CD45RO-negative and positively selected for CCR7, excluded terminally differentiated effector memory CD45RA+ cells. Sequenced sample: naive CD8+ T cells sorted from blood. The receptors here all came from a man younger than 35 in good health.

The chain couples TRBV7-9 to TRBJ1-2; TRBD1 is a possible D gene (5 bases). CDR1 is SEHNR, CDR2 FQNEAQ, per germline (reference sequence). Trimming shortened V by 1 base and J by 2 bases, and 14 bases separated the two germline ends. The CDR3 covers 16 residues. CDR3 sequence (DNA): TGTGCCAGCAGCTTAGTCGGGGGAAGGGTAAACTATGGCTACACCTTC. It yields the protein CASSLVGGRVNYGYTF.

The chain is built from TRBV5-5 and TRBJ2-7, with D unclear. This CDR3 spans 12 amino acids. Germline assignment: CDR1 SGHKS and CDR2 YYEKEE (reference sequence). Trimming cost V 2 bases and J 3 bases, with 6 bases left between them. The CDR3 DNA reads TGTGCCAGCAGCTTATACAACTACGAGCAGTACTTC. Its protein product is CASSLYNYEQYF.

This clone was observed once. In the same sample, other DNA sequences code for this CDR3. V gene TRBV27 combines with J gene TRBJ2-7, with D perhaps TRBD2 (5 bases). V was shortened by 4 bases and J by 0 bases, with 10 bases between the two germline ends. Germline CDR1 MNHEY, CDR2 SMNVEV (reference sequence). The length of the CDR3 is 14 residues. The CDR3 is CASSYRGSSYEQYF. The CDR3, as DNA: TGTGCCAGCAGTTACCGGGGAAGCTCCTACGAGCAGTACTTC.

The chain combines TRBV28 with TRBJ1-1; TRBD1 aligns across 9 bases. CDR1 is MDHEN and CDR2 is SYDVKM in the germline V gene. The ends lost 5 bases at V and 4 bases at J; junction bases unmatched: 8. The CDR3 loop spans 15 amino acids. The DNA for the CDR3 is TGTGCCAGCAGTACGCCGGGACAGGGAACCACTGAAGCTTTCTTT. Its translation: CASSTPGQGTTEAFF.

This clone was counted once. The chain couples TRBV5-4 to TRBJ1-2; D may be TRBD1 (6 bases). This CDR3 spans 14 amino acids. V was trimmed by 0 bases and J by 6 bases, leaving 12 bases between them. Germline assignment: CDR1 SGHNT and CDR2 YYREEE (reference sequence). In DNA form, the CDR3 reads TGTGCCAGCAGCTTGGTGGGGGCAGCTGATGGCTACACCTTC. It is translated as CASSLVGAADGYTF. Looking up the rest from reference TRBV5-4 and TRBJ1-2 gives the full variable domain: ETGVTQSPTHLIKTRGQQVTLRCSSQSGHNTVSWYQQALGQGPQFIFQYYREEENGRGNFPPRFSGLQFPNYSSELNVNALELDDSALYLCASSLVGAADGYTFGSGTRLTVV.